Listed below are T cell receptor beta chains from one sample, sequenced in a study of shared clonotypes between healthy human individuals. Using immunoSEQ multiplex PCR, the repertoire was profiled, and TCRdb retains in-frame clones only, with some absent. In the table there are about 1.1 million clones, 70% to 80% of which are singletons. Sequenced material: memory CD4+ T cells from PBMCs. These receptors were obtained from a man in his late teens or twenties in good health. Some clones in this sample may be carry-over from other donors' samples. Both conserved end residues are part of each CDR3. The D gene is left open where the match is weak. Clone sizes are given selectively: once, few, many, or a class where the clone is expanded.

>TRBJ1-2|TRBV28|NA|NA
CASSTGAPRGYTF
TGTGCCAGCAGTACCGGGGCCCCGAGGGGCTACACCTTC
>TRBJ1-4|TRBV29-1|NA|NA
CSVLDEKLFF
TGCAGCGTTCTAGATGAAAAACTGTTTTTT
>TRBJ1-5|TRBV7-9|NA|few
CASSRGGGNQPQHF
TGTGCCAGCAGCCGTGGCGGGGGGAATCAGCCCCAGCATTTT
>TRBJ1-2|TRBV27|NA|few
CASSRYPGANYGYTF
TGTGCCAGCAGCCGTTATCCAGGGGCAAACTATGGCTACACCTTC
>TRBJ2-7|TRBV27|TRBD2|NA
CACALAGGHASYEQYF
TGTGCCTGTGCACTAGCGGGAGGTCATGCTTCCTACGAGCAGTACTTC
>TRBJ1-4|TRBV18|TRBD1|NA
CASSPQSSTGGTTNEKLFF
TGTGCCAGCTCACCTCAGAGTAGCACAGGGGGCACAACTAATGAAAAACTGTTTTTT
>TRBJ2-1|TRBV18|NA|NA
CASSPQADSNNEQFF
TGTGCCAGCTCACCACAAGCAGACAGCAACAATGAGCAGTTCTTC
>TRBJ2-5|TRBV7-3|TRBD1|NA
CASSIRTGGKETQYF
TGTGCCAGCAGCATACGGACAGGGGGGAAAGAGACCCAGTACTTC
>TRBJ1-5|TRBV2|NA|NA
CAGTGQPNQPQHF
TGTGCCGGGACGGGACAACCCAATCAGCCCCAGCATTTT
>TRBJ2-7|TRBV5-1|NA|NA
CASSLSGVIGLYERYF
TGCGCCAGCAGCTTGTCAGGGGTGATTGGATTGTACGAGCGGTACTTC
>TRBJ2-1|TRBV30|NA|NA
CAWSLSAGNEQFF
TGTGCCTGGAGTTTGTCCGCGGGCAATGAGCAGTTCTTC
>TRBJ1-2|TRBV28|TRBD1|NA
CASKTGTGGTGYTF
TGTGCCAGCAAGACGGGGACAGGAGGAACGGGCTACACCTTC
>TRBJ1-1|TRBV28|TRBD1|few
CASSLGQAQAFF
TGTGCCAGCAGCCTTGGACAGGCCCAAGCTTTCTTT
>TRBJ2-7|TRBV18|NA|NA
CASSLGQHEQYF
TGTGCCAGCTCACTTGGCCAGCACGAGCAGTACTTC
>TRBJ2-1|TRBV7-9|NA|NA
CASSPTGVAYNEQFF
TGTGCCAGCAGTCCTACCGGGGTAGCGTACAATGAGCAGTTCTTC
>TRBJ2-2|TRBV19|NA|NA
CATSSPRGGDTGELFF
TGTGCCACCAGTAGCCCCAGAGGTGGCGACACCGGGGAGCTGTTTTTT
>TRBJ1-2|TRBV11-1|NA|NA
CASSPTASNYGYTF
TGTGCCAGCAGTCCGACAGCCTCTAACTATGGCTACACCTTC
>TRBJ2-3|TRBV12-5|NA|NA
CASGLVVGSLDTQYF
TGTGCTAGTGGTTTGGTAGTAGGGAGTCTAGATACGCAGTATTTT
>TRBJ2-3|TRBV28|NA|once
CASSPGRGYTDTQYF
TGTGCCAGCAGTCCGGGACGTGGATACACAGATACGCAGTATTTT
>TRBJ2-7|TRBV5-1|TRBD2|NA
CASSLEGGRYEQYF
TGCGCCAGCAGCCTCGAGGGAGGGCGGTACGAGCAGTACTTC
>TRBJ2-7|TRBV7-8|NA|NA
CASSLGQPQYF
TGTGCCAGCAGCTTAGGACAGCCTCAGTACTTC
>TRBJ2-6|TRBV11-2|TRBD1|once
CASSLSGGSGANVLTF
TGTGCCAGCAGCCTATCAGGGGGCTCTGGGGCCAACGTCCTGACTTTC
>TRBJ1-1|TRBV30|TRBD1|NA
CAWSIQGVWTEAFF
TGTGCCTGGAGTATACAGGGGGTATGGACTGAAGCTTTCTTT
>TRBJ2-1|TRBV15|NA|few
CATSRVSSHNEQFF
TGTGCCACCAGCAGAGTATCTAGCCATAATGAGCAGTTCTTC
>TRBJ2-3|TRBV11-2|NA|NA
CASSLLSRTAGTDTQYF
TGTGCCAGCAGCTTACTGTCCCGGACCGCAGGCACAGATACGCAGTATTTT
>TRBJ1-4|TRBV11-1|NA|NA
CASSLAVVDEKLFF
TGTGCCAGCAGCTTAGCCGTTGTGGATGAAAAACTGTTTTTT
>TRBJ2-1|TRBV4-2|NA|NA
CASSQADSYNEQFF
TGTGCCAGCAGCCAAGCCGACTCCTACAATGAGCAGTTCTTC
>TRBJ2-1|TRBV11-3|TRBD2|NA
CASSRSSGSNEQFF
TGTGCCAGCAGCCGATCTAGCGGGAGCAATGAGCAGTTCTTC
>TRBJ2-3|TRBV10-1|TRBD2|few
CASSEGGAGASTDTQYF
TGCGCCAGCAGTGAGGGGGGAGCGGGGGCTAGCACAGATACGCAGTATTTT
>TRBJ1-5|TRBV10-2|NA|NA
CASSEGNQPQHF
TGCGCCAGCAGTGAGGGGAATCAGCCCCAGCATTTT
>TRBJ1-2|TRBV9|NA|NA
CASSVGGREVYGYTF
TGTGCCAGCAGCGTAGGCGGCAGGGAAGTATATGGCTACACCTTC
>TRBJ1-1|TRBV7-9|NA|NA
CASSLADSPNTEAFF
TGTGCCAGCAGCCTAGCCGACAGCCCGAACACTGAAGCTTTCTTT
>TRBJ1-2|TRBV6-5|TRBD1|NA
CASRGDSKSGGYTF
TGTGCCAGCAGGGGGGACAGCAAGAGTGGTGGCTACACCTTC
>TRBJ1-4|TRBV7-2|TRBD1|NA
CASSPTGTNEKLFF
TGTGCCAGCAGCCCGACAGGGACTAATGAAAAACTGTTTTTT
>TRBJ2-1|TRBV6-6|TRBD2|NA
CASRVAGGDIYNEQFF
TGTGCCAGCAGAGTAGCGGGAGGTGATATTTACAATGAGCAGTTCTTC
>TRBJ1-1|TRBV28|NA|few
CASSWGSVEAFF
TGTGCCAGCAGTTGGGGGTCAGTTGAAGCTTTCTTT
>TRBJ2-7|TRBV5-6|TRBD2|NA
CASSPGLAGYEQYF
TGTGCCAGCAGCCCGGGACTAGCAGGGTACGAGCAGTACTTC
>TRBJ1-1|TRBV30|NA|few
CAWNLAQPYSQAFF
TGTGCCTGGAATTTAGCACAGCCCTACTCTCAGGCTTTCTTT
>TRBJ2-5|TRBV6-1|NA|NA
CASSPRETQYF
TGTGCCAGCAGTCCAAGAGAGACCCAGTACTTC
>TRBJ1-5|TRBV4-1|NA|NA
CASSQSTGTDSNQPQHF
TGCGCCAGCAGCCAATCGACCGGGACGGATAGCAATCAGCCCCAGCATTTT
>TRBJ2-3|TRBV4-2|NA|NA
CASSQGEGRTMTDTQYF
TGTGCCAGCAGCCAGGGAGAGGGGCGAACAATGACAGATACGCAGTATTTT
>TRBJ1-6|TRBV29-1|NA|NA
CSVRAGTGDSPLHF
TGCAGCGTCAGGGCGGGAACTGGGGATTCACCCCTCCACTTT
>TRBJ2-1|TRBV7-2|NA|NA
CASSLVRSSYNEQFF
TGTGCCAGCAGCTTAGTCCGGAGCTCCTACAATGAGCAGTTCTTC
>TRBJ2-7|TRBV18|NA|NA
CASSVDRRYEQYF
TGTGCCAGCTCGGTAGACAGGCGCTACGAGCAGTACTTC
>TRBJ1-2|TRBV5-1|NA|NA
CASSPEGGPYGYTF
TGCGCCAGCAGCCCTGAGGGCGGCCCCTATGGCTACACCTTC
>TRBJ1-3|TRBV9|TRBD1|once
CASSLTGTGASSIYF
TGTGCCAGCAGCTTAACGGGGACAGGGGCATCGTCCATATATTTT
>TRBJ1-4|TRBV18|NA|few
CASSPRQPRGEKLFF
TGTGCCAGCTCACCTAGACAACCCCGCGGTGAAAAACTGTTTTTT
>TRBJ2-2|TRBV27|NA|NA
CASRPMSLTGELFF
TGTGCCAGCAGACCGATGAGCCTAACCGGGGAGCTGTTTTTT
>TRBJ2-1|TRBV5-1|TRBD2|NA
CASSSAGGLGYNEQFF
TGCGCCAGCTCAAGCGCGGGGGGCCTTGGTTACAATGAGCAGTTCTTC
>TRBJ2-7|TRBV20-1|NA|NA
CSAKSYEQYF
TGCAGTGCTAAGTCCTACGAGCAGTACTTC
>TRBJ1-2|TRBV28|NA|NA
CASSPTVNYGYTF
TGTGCCAGCAGTCCGACAGTTAACTATGGCTACACCTTC
>TRBJ2-1|TRBV10-3|NA|few
CAISGDNEQFF
TGTGCCATCTCGGGAGACAATGAGCAGTTCTTC
>TRBJ1-5|TRBV27|NA|NA
CASSLNGNQPQHF
TGTGCCAGCAGTTTAAACGGGAATCAGCCCCAGCATTTT
>TRBJ1-1|TRBV7-9|NA|NA
CASSLGGGTEAFF
TGTGCCAGCAGCTTGGGGGGCGGCACTGAAGCTTTCTTT
>TRBJ2-5|TRBV5-6|NA|NA
CASTLQGTEQYF
TGTGCCAGCACCTTACAGGGGACTGAGCAGTACTTC